This TCR beta chain was captured by sequencing in a study of T-cell memory formation after mild COVID-19. Study findings and constraints: The main location of contracting CD4+ clones was CM and EM, and that of contracting CD8+ clones was EMRA.

This clonotype is labeled medium-sized. Its antigen is unidentified. With constant-segment primers, 5'RACE yielded cDNA libraries of TCR alpha and TCR beta that carried sample barcodes and UMIs. TCRdb redid the calling of the 5' RACE reads with MiXCR, one entry per CDR3 protein. The table lists some 6,800 distinct CDR3 sequences, 50% to 75% of them singletons. The CDR3 is made up of 14 amino acids. V dropped 3 bases and J dropped 4 bases, with 11 bases sitting between them. Germline CDR1 is SGDLS and CDR2 is YYNGEE. The TCR comes from an adult who had mild COVID-19 (a few samples of this study predate the infection). Cell type and time point are not known. Material: PBMCs or a T cell subset sorted from them (not recorded which). The V gene is TRBV9, the J gene TRBJ2-1; weak D call: TRBD1 (6 bases). CDR3 residues: CASSAGQTYNEQFF. CDR3 in DNA: TGTGCCAGCAGCGCCGGACAGACGTACAATGAGCAGTTCTTC.